This T cell receptor (beta chain) was profiled in a study of T cell responses to AZD1222 COVID-19 vaccine. The CDR3 runs to 12 residues. Trimming left V 5 bases short and J 7 bases short, with 12 bases between. Germline V gene data show CDR1 as SGHKS and CDR2 as YYEKEE (reference sequence). Study-wide findings and caveats: Spike-specific TCR breadth and depth both grew after two AZD1222 doses. CD4 TCRs covered the whole spike, strongest at regions 160-218 and 743-854. Donors were mostly white British, more females; clonal diversity possibly underestimated.

On this clone itself: The antigen remains unidentified.

The assay was immunoSEQ multiplex PCR, and TCRdb's table has in-frame clones only and misses some. The sample holds fewer than 120,000 clones, roughly 93% seen once. Pooling of second doses given at about 4 or about 12 weeks was done. Specimen: peripheral blood, collected 28 days after the second AZD1222 dose. This TCR was recovered from an adult who received the AZD1222 COVID-19 vaccine. The chain joins TRBV5-5 to TRBJ1-2, with D possibly TRBD1 on 5 matching bases. The CDR3 spells CASSPGEGGYTF. The CDR3 DNA sequence: TGTGCCAGCAGTCCGGGGGAGGGTGGCTACACCTTC.